The clone carrying this T cell receptor beta chain was picked up a small number of times. Its antigen is not known. This sample was included in a study of blood T cells in healthy people across ages. The CDR3 is 16 residues long. Germline CDR1 reads SGDLS; CDR2 reads YYNGEE. V lost 4 bases to trimming and J lost 0 bases; unmatched junction nucleotides: 8. Broader study findings: The fall in TCR beta diversity per million T cells was roughly linear with age.

Primers used in a second PCR of about 6 to 11 cycles were a sample-barcoded 5' primer and a J-beta primer mix. TCRdb reprocessed the 5' RACE reads with MiXCR, giving one entry per CDR3 protein. In the table there are about 780,000 distinct CDR3 sequences, 20% to 30% of which are singletons. These sequences were also reported in another study, on T cells of mothers and their children.

The receptor was derived from a boy between 5 and 17 years old in good health. The chain uses TRBV9 and TRBJ2-5, with 8 bases that match TRBD1. Sequenced input: blood. For the CDR3, the DNA is TGTGCCAGCAGCTCCCCGGACAGGGTGTACCAAGAGACCCAGTACTTC. Its translation is CASSSPDRVYQETQYF.